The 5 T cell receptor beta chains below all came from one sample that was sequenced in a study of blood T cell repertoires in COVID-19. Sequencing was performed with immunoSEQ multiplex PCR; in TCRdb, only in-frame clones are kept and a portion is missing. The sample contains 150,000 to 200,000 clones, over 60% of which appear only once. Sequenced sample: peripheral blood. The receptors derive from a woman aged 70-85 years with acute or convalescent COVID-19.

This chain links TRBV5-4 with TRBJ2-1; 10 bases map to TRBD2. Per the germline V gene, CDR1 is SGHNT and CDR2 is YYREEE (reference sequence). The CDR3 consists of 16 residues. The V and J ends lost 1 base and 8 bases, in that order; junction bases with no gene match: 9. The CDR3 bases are TGTGCCAGCAGCTTGCTAACTAGCGGGATGTTAGATGAGCAGTTCTTC. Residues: CASSLLTSGMLDEQFF.

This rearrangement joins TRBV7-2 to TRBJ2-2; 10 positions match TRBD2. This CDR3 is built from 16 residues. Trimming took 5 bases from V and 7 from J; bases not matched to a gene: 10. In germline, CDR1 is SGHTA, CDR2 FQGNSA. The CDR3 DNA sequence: TGTGCCAGCAGCGTATCCGGGACTAGCGAGCACGGGGAGCTGTTTTTT. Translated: CASSVSGTSEHGELFF.

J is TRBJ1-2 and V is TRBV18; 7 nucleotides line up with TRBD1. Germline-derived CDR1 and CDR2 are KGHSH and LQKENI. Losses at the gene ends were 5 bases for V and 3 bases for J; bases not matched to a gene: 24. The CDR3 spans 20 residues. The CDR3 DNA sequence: TGTGCCAGCTCATCTCTTATCCTTGGTTCAGGGGGATCTTCGGACTATGGCTACACCTTC. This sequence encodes CASSSLILGSGGSSDYGYTF.

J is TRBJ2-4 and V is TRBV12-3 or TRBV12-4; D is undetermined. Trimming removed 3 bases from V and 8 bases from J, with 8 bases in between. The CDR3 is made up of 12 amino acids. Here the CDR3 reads CASSFSSDIQYF. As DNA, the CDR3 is TGTGCCAGCAGTTTTTCATCGGACATTCAGTACTTC.

CDR3 nucleotide sequence: TGTGCTAGTGGAGATCTGACCACTAGCGGACTAACCGGGGAGCTGTTTTTT. Encoded protein: CASGDLTTSGLTGELFF. The chain is built from TRBV12-5 and TRBJ2-2; 8 positions match TRBD2. The V gene end was trimmed by 6 bases and the J gene end by 5 bases; junction bases not matched to a gene: 14. Germline CDR1 LGHNT, CDR2 FRNRAP. The CDR3 length is 17 residues. The full variable domain, completed using reference TRBV12-5 and TRBJ2-2, is DARVTQTPRHKVTEMGQEVTMRCQPILGHNTVFWYRQTMMQGLELLAYFRNRAPLDDSGMPKDRFSAEMPDATLATLKIQPSEPRDSAVYFCASGDLTTSGLTGELFFGEGSRLTVL.